In this sample, the clone carrying this TCR beta chain turned up a few times. Its target is not known. This sample is drawn from a study of CD8 T cells in Susac syndrome. Study-level points and caveats: As acknowledged by the study, its TCR sequencing and HLA analysis included a relatively small number of individuals.

TCR beta was sequenced from blood CD8+ and CD4+ T cells. The authors reverse transcribed roughly 0.5 to 1 ug RNA with random hexamers. immunoSEQ multiplex PCR amplified TCR beta CDR3 across 54 Vbeta, 13 Jbeta. TCRdb fed the immunoSEQ multiplex PCR reads into MiXCR, producing one record per CDR3 protein. The sample records about 400,000 distinct CDR3 sequences, 75% to 90% being singletons. This CDR3 spans 12 amino acids. V lost 5 bases and J 5 bases, leaving 9 bases between the germline ends. Germline V gives CDR1 MNHEY, CDR2 SMNVEV (reference sequence). The chain couples TRBV27 to TRBJ1-2; D is uncertain. The clonotype originates from a human donor with multiple sclerosis. The sequenced sample consisted of CD8+ T cells from PBMCs. The CDR3 region is CASSPAGYGYTF. The CDR3 DNA is TGTGCCAGCAGTCCGGCGGGTTATGGCTACACCTTC.